This T cell receptor (beta chain) was identified during a study of cytomegalovirus exposure and HLA in healthy donors. The PCR had 60 Vbeta and 13 Jbeta primers. The table came from immunoSEQ multiplex PCR; TCRdb's copy has only in-frame clones and leaves some out. The sample yields some 160,000 clones, roughly a tenth seen once. The germline V gene encodes CDR1 LGHNA and CDR2 YNFKEQ. This CDR3 has 18 amino acids. Trimming stripped 2 bases from V and 0 bases from J, with 17 bases between. In its sample, this clone was seen a few times. What it binds is not known. Broader study findings: Three CMV-associated chains proved CMV antigen-specific in vitro.

This TCR was sampled from a male donor in good health and CMV-seronegative. The V call is TRBV4-2, the J call TRBJ1-3; D perhaps matches TRBD1 (6 bases). The sequencing sample was made of PBMCs. CDR3 region: CASSQTRGGPFSGNTIYF. CDR3 bases: TGTGCCAGCAGCCAAACTCGGGGGGGCCCTTTCTCTGGAAACACCATATATTTT.